This T cell receptor beta chain stems from a study of blood T cell repertoires in COVID-19. Study context: COVID-19 samples from acute and convalescent phases originated in the United States, Italy and Spain. Sample material is recorded as cDNA or gDNA derived from T cells, B-cell-depleted T cells, or PBMCs.

Per the authors' pipeline: Reference gene primer amplification in the assay estimated nucleated cell counts. Some clones are missing from TCRdb's copy, which holds only in-frame ones; the method was immunoSEQ multiplex PCR. V and J calls plus clone size are reproduced from that table; the DNA served to infer D and trimming. The sample contains approximately 310,000 clones, more than 75% of which appear only once. The CDR3 covers 14 residues. V lost 6 bases, J lost 5 bases, and 16 bases lay in between. Germline V gene sequence: CDR1 KGHSH, CDR2 LQKENI. Sequenced input: peripheral blood. The rearrangement links TRBV18 to TRBJ2-5; no clear D. The clonotype originates from a woman aged 45-65 years who had recovered from COVID-19. The CDR3: CASSPREVGETQYF. In DNA, the CDR3 is TGTGCCAGCTCTCCCAGAGAGGTCGGGGAGACCCAGTACTTC.